This T cell receptor (beta chain) came from a study of identical twins (TCRdb year 2016). Regarding the study in general: To test whether fetal clonotypes persist, this study deep-sequenced TCR alpha and beta repertoires from monozygotic twins, from unrelated adults of various ages, and from cord blood. Replicate twin experiments were performed at different times using different library preparation protocols to rule out contamination. Overall results and qualifications from the work: The excess sharing between twins in beta out-of-frame sequences was weaker because fewer shared sequences reduced the signal-to-noise ratio. Compared with coincidental sharing between unrelated individuals, an excess of low generation-probability sequences was observed among out-of-frame TCR alpha sequences shared between twins. Zero-insertion analyses could be partly confounded by invariant T cells such as MAIT and iNKT, though diverse VJ usage argued against such confounding for most clonotypes. Abundant cord blood beta clonotypes had fewer insertions, young adult naive repertoires showed a similar but weaker trend, and memory repertoires showed no such trend. Because the same donors could not be followed over many years, the conclusions depended on cross-sectional statistical analysis. In monozygotic twins, out-of-frame TCR alpha sharing was systematically underestimated by recombination models, although the models agreed with sharing between unrelated individuals.

The library was generated by 5' RACE. The data were produced on an Illumina HiSeq 2000. A universal primer binding site was introduced by template switching, and a unique molecular identifier was present in the final cDNA, enabling accurate counting of TCR cDNA molecules. First-strand cDNA for TCR alpha and beta chains was synthesized from specific primers in the conserved constant-segment region. To control for contamination, each cDNA library was double barcoded with a SMART-Mk sample barcode plus Illumina barcodes. TruSeq adapter sequences, together with Illumina sample barcodes, were added in two successive PCR steps. The TCR alpha and beta cDNA libraries were sequenced on the Illumina HiSeq platform using custom primers. Turning to the authors' computational methods: Unique molecular identifiers were extracted from raw reads with MiGEC, and CDR3 positions were determined with MiXCR. For each individual, recombination models were inferred using an EM algorithm with the repgenHMM and IGoR tools. Shared clonotype analysis was performed with the tcR package in R, normalizing sharing by the product of cloneset sizes. Out-of-frame nonproductive sequences were analyzed to study raw recombination free of thymic and clonal selection effects. TCRdb reanalyzed the raw reads on its own, using fastp at Q25 for trimming and MiXCR for clone calling, and kept in-frame beta chains. Duplicate CDR3 protein sequences are folded into a single record with the most common DNA and genes. TCRdb's processing, not the study's, gives the V and J calls here. This sample comprises about 810,000 distinct CDR3 sequences, roughly 12% of them detected only once. Around 1.6% of the sample is held by the ten biggest clonotypes.

V sheds 4 bases and J sheds 5 bases, leaving 16 bases between their ends. For CDR1 and CDR2, the germline V gene lists SGDLS and YYNGEE. There are 15 amino acids in the CDR3, from cysteine to phenylalanine inclusive. Only the CDR3 DNA stays, 45 bases, in frame from base 1. This clonotype was counted only a few times. The clone's antigen remains unknown. Per-nucleotide qualities are absent, and no much larger clonotype sits a single base away. Only healthy Caucasian donors were included. Three pairs of female monozygotic twins, all aged roughly 18 to 30 years, made up the twin cohort. Peripheral blood mononuclear cells were the source from which RNA for the TCR libraries was isolated. This sample also belongs to another study, concerning yellow fever vaccine responses in identical twins. According to the second study: The authors reported that the T cell response to vaccination in identical twins appeared partly convergent and partly personalized. Focusing on identical twins, the study followed the T cell clones that responded to the vaccine, and did so with precision.

Source material: PBMCs. The sequence came from a woman between 18 and 29 years old in good health. The V and J segments used are TRBV9 and TRBJ2-4; tentative D gene TRBD2, with 5 bases matching. The DNA reads TGTGCCAGCAGCTCTCCAGCGCTGGGAGAAAACATTCAGTACTTC. Translated, it reads CASSSPALGENIQYF.